This T cell receptor (beta chain) was captured in a study of beta chain features in type 1 diabetes. Overall study findings and caveats: Shorter templates might be favored by PCR, and equally so in patients and in controls. Sampled from patients, naive, central memory and Treg TCRB repertoires appeared more similar than those sampled from healthy donors. People with Type 1 diabetes carried modestly yet significantly shorter TCRB CDR3s in all four CD4+ subsets.

Every participating donor gave one draw, a heparinised blood sample averaging about 100 mL. Since all of the isolated RNA was reverse transcribed, expressed TCRB transcripts were what got sequenced. Naive, central memory and regulatory T cell samples yielded about 4 million reads on average. Clones were sequenced by immunoSEQ multiplex PCR, and TCRdb holds only the in-frame ones, with some missing. This sample has about 250,000 clones; approximately 11% occur once, and the top ten carry approximately 0.015%. Unmatched junction bases numbered 6, after V lost 2 bases and J lost 1 base. Germline values: CDR1 SGDLS, CDR2 YYNGEE. This CDR3 has 16 residues. Only a few counts were recorded for this clone. What it binds is unknown.

This chain links TRBV9 with TRBJ2-1, with 7 nucleotides matching TRBD2. This clonotype was sampled from a man aged 30 to 45 with type 1 diabetes. What was sequenced was naive CD4+ T cells from blood. As DNA, the CDR3 is TGTGCCAGCAGCGTCCAAGTCGGGGGGTCCTACAATGAGCAGTTCTTC. Translation gives CASSVQVGGSYNEQFF.